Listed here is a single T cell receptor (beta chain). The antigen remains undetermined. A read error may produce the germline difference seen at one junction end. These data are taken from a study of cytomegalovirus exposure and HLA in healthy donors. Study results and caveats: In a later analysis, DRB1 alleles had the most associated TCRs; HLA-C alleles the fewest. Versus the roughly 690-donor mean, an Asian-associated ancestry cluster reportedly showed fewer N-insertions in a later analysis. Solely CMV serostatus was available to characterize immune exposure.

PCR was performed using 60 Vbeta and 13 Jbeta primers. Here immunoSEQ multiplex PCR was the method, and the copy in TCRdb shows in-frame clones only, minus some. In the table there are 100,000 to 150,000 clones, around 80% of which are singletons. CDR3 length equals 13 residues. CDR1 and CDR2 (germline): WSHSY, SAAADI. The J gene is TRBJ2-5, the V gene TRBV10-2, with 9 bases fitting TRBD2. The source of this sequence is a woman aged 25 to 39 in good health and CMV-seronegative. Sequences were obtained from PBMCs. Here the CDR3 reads CAAPTPPSGKIDF. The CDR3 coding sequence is TGCGCCGCCCCCACCCCCCCTAGCGGGAAAATCGACTTC.